Described below is a single T cell receptor beta chain sequence and its context. Its binding antigen is unknown. No much larger clone exists at a distance of one base, and base qualities are not known. The source of the sample is a study of cytomegalovirus exposure and HLA in healthy donors (dated by TCRdb to 2017 to 2019). Context from the whole study: In an earlier analysis of about 560 of the donors, 250 to 350 Gb of sequence data and some 120 million unique TCR beta sequences from some 170 million T cells were reported. Among around 400 genotyped donors of the cohort, an average of about 220,000 unique TCR beta nucleotide sequences was sequenced per donor, of which approximately 19% were non-productive. The study used immunosequencing to profile the T cell repertoires of approximately 630 subjects and linked those repertoires to cytomegalovirus serostatus. The study combined high-throughput TCR immunosequencing, statistical association of individual TCRs with disease status, and machine learning to predict cytomegalovirus infection status. In the later analysis, no new phenotypic data were used to find candidate immune exposures; instead, reliance was placed on TCR beta sequences and their occurrence across donors. To decide whether each TCR beta V gene segment behaved as functional or pseudogenic, an earlier analysis of some 580 of the donors relied on high-throughput TCR beta sequencing. Both class I and class II loci were covered by HLA typing, at four-digit resolution. An early release covering roughly 580 HLA-typed donors comprised 300 to 350 gigabases of sequencing data and approximately 85 million unique TCR sequences. Alongside the repertoire data, information on donor age, sex, ethnicity and CMV serostatus was compiled. The number of donors typed differed by locus, with roughly 629-640 for A, B, C, DRB1 and DQB1, roughly 520 for DQA1, nearly 610 for DPA1, and 450 to 480 for DPB1. In a later analysis, previously published TCR beta repertoires from about 640 donors were re-analyzed and high-resolution HLA genotyping was added so that TCR occurrence patterns could be studied. In addition to the first cohort of 650 to 750 subjects, a separate validation cohort of 120 different subjects was used. The study aimed to test whether cataloging public T cell receptors could reveal signatures of past pathogen exposure. About 5 DR-DQ haplotypes were handled as single units for association and clustering, since linkage in the cohort was strong. Among the roughly 410 genotyped donors, approximately 81% belonged to the genetic ancestry cluster associated with self-reported Caucasian donors. A later genetic analysis took genome-wide SNP genotypes for about 65% of the 666 donors and used that subset as a discovery cohort. All discovery cohort repertoires had been generated using a single sequencing platform. Summary of the overall study and its limitations: Strong co-occurrence of HLA alleles, especially DR and DQ, made assigning TCR associations to individual alleles difficult. According to the authors, the approach could potentially be generalized to other disease states and immunological phenotypes. In the study, 150 to 200 TCR beta chains were listed as associated with cytomegalovirus. In a later analysis, HLA-associated TCR beta chains showed more clonal expansion and lower generation probabilities than non-associated chains that were equally common. Most TCR sequences were observed very rarely across donors, whereas some public TCRs were present in many individuals. Three of the identified cytomegalovirus-associated TCR beta chains were confirmed in vitro to be specific for cytomegalovirus antigens. According to a later analysis, most CMV-associated TCR beta chains appeared to be HLA-restricted, and the HLA associations seemed to be driven largely by CMV exposure. A later genetic analysis associated a missense DCLRE1C variant with V-gene and J-gene trimming of TCR beta chains, and an independent cohort replicated the association. Some IMGT-functional V segments, including TRBV6-2 and TRBV6-3, could not be told apart with the 87-base-pair reads, so those segments were excluded. In a later analysis, TCR association rates were found to vary across HLA loci, with the most associated TCRs seen for DRB1 alleles and the fewest for HLA-C alleles. Because counts were too low, about 15 rarely observed V segments, including chromosome 9 orphons, were left out of the earlier analysis of some 600 of the donors. Because HLA typing was unavailable for some donors at each locus, only the typed subset was used in association tests. Broadly in line with IMGT annotations, most TCR beta V segments showed up in productive rearrangements about 90% or about 30% of the time in an earlier analysis of 450 to 600 of the donors. According to a later analysis, parvovirus B19, influenza, CMV and Epstein-Barr virus appeared linked to several top co-occurrence clusters. The classifier was reported to diagnose cytomegalovirus status with high specificity and sensitivity in both the original and validation cohorts. Presence/absence analyses assumed roughly uniform sequencing depth across donors, an assumption that may not hold. Correlated functional status among segregating V segments might be attributable to linkage disequilibrium, but an unknown experimental factor could not be ruled out. This cohort had only TCR beta chains sequenced, and the lack of alpha or paired-chain data limited which features could be detected. A further reported finding was that TCR beta sequences accurately predicted the HLA-A and HLA-B alleles for most subjects in the first cohort. A cluster of highly shared sequence variants was judged likely to represent a technical artifact of the sequencing pipeline. At a false discovery rate of 0.05, a later analysis linked about 17,000 TCR beta sequences to specific HLA alleles. The only immune exposure information available for the cohort was CMV serostatus. A later genetic analysis reported fewer N-insertions in productive TCRs among donors in an Asian-associated ancestry cluster than the roughly 640-donor mean.

The germline V gene encodes CDR1 MGHDK and CDR2 SYGVNS. The CDR3 goes from the cysteine to the phenylalanine over 17 residues. Just the 51-base CDR3 DNA is kept, in frame starting at base 1. V is clipped by 0 bases and J by 2 bases, and the sequence between their germline boundaries is 16 bases long. Libraries were constructed by the immunoSEQ multiplex PCR assay. A mixture of 60 forward primers for TCR Vbeta segments and 13 reverse primers for TCR Jbeta segments was used in the multiplex PCR. A multiplex PCR assay on genomic DNA amplified the CDR3 region of rearranged TCR beta genes. The Illumina HiSeq System was used to sequence the amplified TCR beta libraries as 87-base-pair reads. The study's own analysis went as follows. A later analysis counted about 80 million unique TCR beta chains across the 600 to 850 repertoires, and approximately 11 million of these chains were shared by at least two donors. Raw reads were error-corrected and collapsed into unique sequences by a nearest-neighbor algorithm in which closely related sequences were merged to remove PCR and sequencing errors. CDR3 sequences were aligned to IMGT reference sequences to assign V, D and J gene segments. For a sequence to be retained, a match of at least six nucleotides to both a V gene segment and a J gene segment was required. Rearrangements were called productive when the CDR3 lacked stop codons and stayed in frame with V and J; all others were non-productive. Following IMGT convention, CDR3 was defined as the stretch from the second conserved V-encoded cysteine to the conserved J-encoded phenylalanine. The earlier analysis of 500 to 600 of the donors excluded sequences that lacked an unambiguous match to a single V gene segment. In an earlier analysis of a few hundred of the donors, V segments were called functional above 56.7% productive rearrangements and were called segregating when the between-donor standard deviation exceeded 5%. A statistical classification framework was built for diagnosing cytomegalovirus status from the catalog of TCR beta chain sequences. In a later analysis, V and J genes were assigned by comparing TCR nucleotide sequences against IMGT/GENE-DB human TR gene sequences. The TCRdist pipeline was used in a later analysis to assign CDR3 sequences and most-parsimonious VDJ recombination scenarios. In a later analysis, each TCR beta chain was defined by its CDR3 amino acid sequence together with its V-gene family, and reads without a unique V-gene family were excluded. In a later analysis, fewer than 650 highly shared, low-generation-probability nucleotide sequences were removed to address suspected cross-contamination and a sequencing artifact. For each public chain, a later analysis derived a clonal expansion index from normalized ranks of inferred template counts within each repertoire. Generation probabilities in a later analysis came from a VDJ recombination model fitted to out-of-frame rearrangements, and those results were checked against IGoR. In a later analysis, TCR-TCR, TCR-HLA and TCR-CMV co-occurrence was scored with hypergeometric tests, and a repertoire-size bias correction was applied to TCR pairs. To estimate false discovery rates, a later analysis permuted the HLA or CMV assignments 20 times. In a later analysis, co-occurring TCRs were grouped with DBSCAN, and TCRdist sequence similarity was added when clustering was performed within HLA-allele-positive subsets. Repertoires with fewer than 30,000 or more than 120,000 public chains were left out of co-occurrence clustering, as were five repertoires with anomalous nucleotide sharing. The table was pulled from immuneACCESS by TCRdb, which kept in-frame rearrangements only. Such tables lose some clones; where checked, under half of the loss comes from unresolved V genes, and the rest has no known cause. D and trimming were read from the DNA, whereas the V and J calls and clone size are those reported in that table. The sample table holds around 140,000 clones, of which about 80% were seen once. Under 5% of the sample goes to the ten largest clones.

The cohort consisted of 650 to 700 healthy bone marrow donors. At the time of sampling, every cohort member was nominally healthy, though immune exposures that went unrecorded were likely present. The donor tested CMV seronegative, placing the donor among the 352 seronegative members of the cohort. A peripheral blood sample was collected from each donor, and TCR beta sequencing was performed on peripheral blood mononuclear cells. The Qiagen DNeasy Blood Extraction Kit was used to extract genomic DNA from the blood cell samples. This sequence uses TRBV25-1 and TRBJ1-2; D gene: possibly TRBD1, on 5 matching bases. Sequenced material: PBMCs. This clonotype was obtained from a man aged 35 to 55 in good health and CMV-seronegative. The sequenced DNA is TGTGCCAGCAGTGAATATCAGGGAACTTACCCCAACTATGGCTACACCTTC. This translates into CASSEYQGTYPNYGYTF.